This TCR beta chain was recovered during a study of blood T cell repertoires in COVID-19. Background on the study: There were acute and convalescent COVID-19 samples, and they came from the United States, Italy and Spain. Sources were T cells, B-cell-depleted T cells, or PBMCs; the material itself was cDNA or gDNA.

This clone has a handful of counts. The data were produced by immunoSEQ multiplex PCR, yet TCRdb's version contains in-frame clones alone and is incomplete. The data hold approximately 90,000 clones, with roughly 82% observed a single time. CDR1 and CDR2 from the germline V gene are SGHRS and YFSETQ. Trimming removed 4 bases from V and 6 bases from J, with 13 bases in between. The CDR3 covers 13 residues. The rearrangement uses TRBV5-1 and TRBJ1-2; D perhaps matches TRBD1 (6 bases). The sequence came from a woman aged 80 or over with acute or convalescent COVID-19. Sequencing used peripheral blood. The CDR3 sequence is CASSLGQLDGYTF. The CDR3 DNA follows: TGCGCCAGCAGCCTCGGACAGCTTGATGGCTACACCTTC.